These 5 T cell receptor beta chains were sequenced from one sample in a study of PD-1 blockade in classical Hodgkin lymphoma. The protocol was immunoSEQ multiplex PCR, while the TCRdb copy is restricted to in-frame clones and leaves out a portion. Of approximately 160,000 clones listed, just under 80% are singletons. Brentuximab vedotin exposure varied among the patients, all of whom had relapsed after autologous stem cell transplantation. This specimen was peripheral blood mononuclear cells (PBMCs), taken before the second cycle of nivolumab. The receptor set was obtained from a human donor with classical Hodgkin lymphoma.

This clone turned up a few times. This chain connects TRBV7-9 to TRBJ1-1, with 9 nucleotides matching TRBD1. Germline CDR1 reads SEHNR; CDR2 reads FQNEAQ (reference sequence). Trimming cost V 5 bases and J 3 bases; bases outside gene matches: 4. There are 14 residues in the CDR3. CDR3 sequence (DNA): TGTGCCAGCAGCAGACAGGGGGAGTACACTGAAGCTTTCTTT. Amino acid sequence: CASSRQGEYTEAFF.

This clone was observed a handful of times. The chain uses TRBV19 and TRBJ2-7; D unclear. V lost 3 bases and J lost 1, with 7 bases in between. The CDR3 has 13 residues. In germline, CDR1 is LNHDA, CDR2 SQIVND (reference sequence). This CDR3 reads CASSMLPSYEQYF. CDR3 nucleotide sequence: TGTGCCAGTAGTATGTTACCGTCCTACGAGCAGTACTTC.

The rearrangement uses TRBV10-3 and TRBJ1-2, with D unclear. This CDR3 comprises 13 residues. The V and J ends lost 0 bases and 5 bases respectively, with 7 bases between them. Germline CDR1 reads ENHRY; CDR2 reads SYGVKD. The chain's CDR3 is CAISESSSYGYTF. In DNA, the CDR3 is TGTGCCATCAGTGAGTCGAGCAGTTATGGCTACACCTTC.

This chain joins TRBV9 and TRBJ2-7; 8 bases map to TRBD2. Unmatched junction bases numbered 9, after V lost 0 bases and J lost 7 bases. CDR3 size: 15 residues. Germline CDR1 is SGDLS and CDR2 is YYNGEE. This CDR3 is CASSVGAGVLGEQYF. CDR3 DNA sequence: TGTGCCAGCAGCGTAGGAGCGGGGGTTCTTGGTGAGCAGTACTTC.

A word on this clone: At one end, the junction sequence differs from germline, possibly due to a read error. This chain uses TRBV27 with TRBJ1-1, with D tentatively TRBD1 (6 bases). Germline V CDR1 and CDR2: MNHEY, SMNVEV (reference sequence). The CDR3 length is 17 residues. The CDR3 DNA is TGTGCCAGCAAACCTCTCCCGGGGGAGAGTCGGGACACTGAAGCTTCCTTT. This codes for CASKPLPGESRDTEASF.